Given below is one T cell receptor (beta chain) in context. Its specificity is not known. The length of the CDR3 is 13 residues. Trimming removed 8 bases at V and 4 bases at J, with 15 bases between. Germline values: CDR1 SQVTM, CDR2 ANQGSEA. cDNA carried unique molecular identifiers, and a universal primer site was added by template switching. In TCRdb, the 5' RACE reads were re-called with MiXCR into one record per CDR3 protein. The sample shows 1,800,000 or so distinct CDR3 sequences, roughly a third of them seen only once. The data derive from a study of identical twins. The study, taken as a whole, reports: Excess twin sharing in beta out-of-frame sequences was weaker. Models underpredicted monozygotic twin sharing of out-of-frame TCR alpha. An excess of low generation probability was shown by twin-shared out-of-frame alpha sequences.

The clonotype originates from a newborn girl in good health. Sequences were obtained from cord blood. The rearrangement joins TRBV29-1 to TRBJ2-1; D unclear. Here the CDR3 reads CSSRVKDYNEQFF. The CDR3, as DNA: TGCAGCAGTCGGGTGAAGGATTACAATGAGCAGTTCTTC.